This T cell receptor beta chain stems from a study of T cells after yellow fever vaccination (dated by TCRdb to 2018 to 2020). For context, the study as a whole: The SMART-Seq v4 Ultra Low Input RNA kit was used to prepare libraries from fractions with low cell numbers. Bulk TCR alpha and beta repertoires were sequenced longitudinally to track T-cell clones before and after primary and booster YFV17D yellow fever vaccination. Blood samples were taken at several timepoints before and after primary and secondary immunization, and bulk PBMC replicates and cell subsets were isolated. Two healthy male donors, one aged 18 to 29 and one aged 30 to 39 years, were included in the cohort.

The cysteine opens and the phenylalanine closes a CDR3 of 14 amino acids. Kept here is only the CDR3 DNA, which spans 42 bases and is read in frame from base 1. The germline V gene specifies SGHRS as CDR1 and YFSETQ as CDR2. Trimming removed 4 bases from V and 0 bases from J, leaving 7 bases between the germline ends. Overall results and qualifications from the work: Because abundant contaminating clonotypes from the bulk population could be contained in FACS-sorted repertoires, computational filtering was required. A small fraction of clonotypes showed up in both the CD4 and CD8 compartments, probably as a result of convergent recombination. The secondary T-cell response was weaker than the primary response but faster, peaking on day 5 instead of day 15. Because only a couple of donors were included in the study, the extent to which the findings can be generalized is limited. After the booster, most clones that had expanded after primary vaccination were detected again (nearly 97% of CD4 and more than 85% of CD8), suggesting broad maintenance of memory.

The sample holds many counts of this clonotype. It lacks a known antigen. No much larger clonotype is one base removed from it; base qualities were not supplied. The treatment or condition label here, explained by the study, means: live attenuated yellow fever vaccine strain. PBMCs were isolated from peripheral blood using a standard Ficoll-Paque protocol. Dynabeads CD4 and CD8 positive selection kits were used to isolate the CD4 and CD8 T-cell fractions. TriZol was used to extract RNA from bulk PBMCs, CD4 and CD8 fractions, and dextramer-positive and dextramer-negative fractions. TCR cDNA was synthesized by 5'RACE template switching, which introduced a universal primer site and unique molecular identifiers. cDNA synthesis was primed from both the TCR alpha and TCR beta constant segments. Libraries were amplified in two PCR steps, with sample barcodes and sequencing adapters added in the second step. Sequencing of the libraries was done on either Illumina HiSeq 2500 (2x100 bp) or NovaSeq (2x150 bp). The paper's data handling went like this. Reads were demultiplexed and collapsed into UMI consensus sequences with MIGEC, and V(D)J alignment was performed with MiXCR. Clonotypes responding to the vaccine were identified with edgeR on replicate PBMC samples, with the criteria of FDR below 0.01 and a log2 fold change above 5 up to day 15. CD4 or CD8 identity was assigned to each bulk clonotype according to whether the clonotype was present at higher abundance in the sequenced CD4 repertoire or the sequenced CD8 repertoire. Through fastp at Q25 and MiXCR, TCRdb rebuilt clones from the public reads, retaining in-frame beta chains. Rows are combined by CDR3 protein, so each entry shows the most common genes and DNA. The V and J calls here are based on TCRdb, not the publication. The sample includes 170,000 or so distinct CDR3 sequences, with about 6% observed a single time. The biggest ten clones account for roughly 3% of the sample.

Sequenced material: CD4+ T cells sorted from PBMCs, taken on the day of the first yellow fever vaccination. This sequence was found in a man younger than 35 who received the YFV17D yellow fever vaccine. The rearranged segments are TRBV5-1 and TRBJ2-2; the D gene identity is not certain. The CDR3 protein sequence reads: CASSAEANTGELFF. In nucleotides, the sequence is TGCGCCAGCAGCGCGGAAGCGAACACCGGGGAGCTGTTTTTT.